This TCR beta chain originates from a study of blood T cell repertoires in COVID-19. The CDR3 extends over 16 amino acids. The V and J ends lost 2 bases and 2 bases respectively, with 16 bases between them. Germline lookup yields CDR1 SGHRS and CDR2 YFSETQ. The study drew participants aged about 18 to 89 years from 20 to 30 US areas. Assay: immunoSEQ multiplex PCR; the TCRdb copy retains only in-frame clones and omits some. This sample has roughly 150,000 clones, with roughly 80% found just once. The chain links TRBV5-1 to TRBJ2-5; maybe TRBD2 (5 bases). Sequenced material: PBMCs or T cells enriched from blood (not recorded which). The TCR was taken from a man aged 50-59 years who had recovered from COVID-19. CDR3 sequence: CASSFVGSVPQETQYF. The CDR3, as DNA: TGCGCCAGCAGCTTCGTCGGTAGCGTACCACAAGAGACCCAGTACTTC.